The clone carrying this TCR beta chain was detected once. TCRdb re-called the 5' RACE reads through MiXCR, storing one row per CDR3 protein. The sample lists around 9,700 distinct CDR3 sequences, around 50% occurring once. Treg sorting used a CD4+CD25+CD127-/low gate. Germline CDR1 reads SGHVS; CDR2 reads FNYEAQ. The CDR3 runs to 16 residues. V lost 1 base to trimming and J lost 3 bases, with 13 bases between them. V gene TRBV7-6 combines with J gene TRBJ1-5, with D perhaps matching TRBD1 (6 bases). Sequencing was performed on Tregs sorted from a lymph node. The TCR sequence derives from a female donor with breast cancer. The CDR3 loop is CASSLGGQGSNQPQHF. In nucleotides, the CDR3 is TGTGCCAGCAGCTTAGGCGGTCAGGGGTCCAATCAGCCCCAGCATTTT.